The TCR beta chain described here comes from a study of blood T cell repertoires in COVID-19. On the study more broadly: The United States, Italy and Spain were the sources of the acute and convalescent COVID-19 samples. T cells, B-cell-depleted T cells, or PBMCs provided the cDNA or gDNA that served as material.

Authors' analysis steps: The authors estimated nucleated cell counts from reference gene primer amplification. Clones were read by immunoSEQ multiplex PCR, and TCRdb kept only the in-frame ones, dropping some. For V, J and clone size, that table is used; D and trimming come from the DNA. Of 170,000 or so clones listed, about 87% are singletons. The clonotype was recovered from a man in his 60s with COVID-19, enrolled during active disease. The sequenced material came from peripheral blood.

CDR3 sequence reads: CASSYSVAGSYGYTF. The CDR3 DNA follows: TGTGCCAGCAGTTACTCTGTCGCAGGTAGCTATGGCTACACCTTC. The chain employs TRBV6-5 and TRBJ1-2; no firm D call. Trimming removed 0 bases at V and 4 bases at J, with 12 bases between. This CDR3 has 15 residues. Germline-derived CDR1 and CDR2 are MNHEY and SVGAGI.